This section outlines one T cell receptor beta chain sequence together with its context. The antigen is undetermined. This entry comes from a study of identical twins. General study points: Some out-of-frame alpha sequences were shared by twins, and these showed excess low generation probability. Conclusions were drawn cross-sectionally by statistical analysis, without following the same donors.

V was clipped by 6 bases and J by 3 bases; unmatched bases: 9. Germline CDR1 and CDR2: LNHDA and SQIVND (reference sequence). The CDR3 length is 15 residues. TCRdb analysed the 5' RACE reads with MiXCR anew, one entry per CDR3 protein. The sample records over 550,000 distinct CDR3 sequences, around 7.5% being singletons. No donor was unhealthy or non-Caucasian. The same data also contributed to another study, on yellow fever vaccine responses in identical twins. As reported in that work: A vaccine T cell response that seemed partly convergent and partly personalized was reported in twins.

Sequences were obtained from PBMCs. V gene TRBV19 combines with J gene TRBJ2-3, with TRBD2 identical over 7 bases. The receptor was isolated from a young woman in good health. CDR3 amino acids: CASRRAGATTDTQYF. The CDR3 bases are TGTGCCAGTAGGCGGGCGGGAGCAACTACAGATACGCAGTATTTT.